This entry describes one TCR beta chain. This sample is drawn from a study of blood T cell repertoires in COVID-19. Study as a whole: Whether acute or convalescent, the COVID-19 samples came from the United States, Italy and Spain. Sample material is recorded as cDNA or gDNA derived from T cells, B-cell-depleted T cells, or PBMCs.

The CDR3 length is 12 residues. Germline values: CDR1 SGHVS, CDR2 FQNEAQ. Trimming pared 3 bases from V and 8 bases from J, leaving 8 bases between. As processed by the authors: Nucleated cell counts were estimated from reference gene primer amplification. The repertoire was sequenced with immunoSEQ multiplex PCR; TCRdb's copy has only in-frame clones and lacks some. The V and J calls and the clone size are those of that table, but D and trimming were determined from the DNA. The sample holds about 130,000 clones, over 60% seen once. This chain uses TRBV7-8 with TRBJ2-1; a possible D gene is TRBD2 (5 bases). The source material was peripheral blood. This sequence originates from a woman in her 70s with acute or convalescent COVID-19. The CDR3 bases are TGTGCCAGCAGCTTCGGGGTAGATGAGCAGTTCTTC. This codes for CASSFGVDEQFF. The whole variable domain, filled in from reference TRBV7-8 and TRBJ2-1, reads GAGVSQSPRYKVAKRGQDVALRCDPISGHVSLFWYQQALGQGPEFLTYFQNEAQLDKSGLPSDRFFAERPEGSVSTLKIQRTQQEDSAVYLCASSFGVDEQFFGPGTRLTVL.